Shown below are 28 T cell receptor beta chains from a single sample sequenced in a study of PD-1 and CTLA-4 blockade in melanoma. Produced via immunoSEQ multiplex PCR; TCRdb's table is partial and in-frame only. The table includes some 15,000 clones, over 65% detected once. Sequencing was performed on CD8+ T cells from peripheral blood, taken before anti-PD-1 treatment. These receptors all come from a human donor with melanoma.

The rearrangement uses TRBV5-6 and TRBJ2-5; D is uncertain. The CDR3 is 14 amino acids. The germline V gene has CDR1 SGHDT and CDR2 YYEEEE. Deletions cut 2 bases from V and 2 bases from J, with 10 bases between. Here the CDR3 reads CASSLSDPQETQYF. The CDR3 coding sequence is TGTGCCAGCAGCTTAAGTGACCCACAAGAGACCCAGTACTTC.

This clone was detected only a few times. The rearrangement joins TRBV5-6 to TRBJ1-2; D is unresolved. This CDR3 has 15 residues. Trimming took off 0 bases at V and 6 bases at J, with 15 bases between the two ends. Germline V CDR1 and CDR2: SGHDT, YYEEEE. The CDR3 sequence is CASSLVSGIIDGYTF. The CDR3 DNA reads TGTGCCAGCAGCTTGGTTTCCGGGATAATCGATGGCTACACCTTC.

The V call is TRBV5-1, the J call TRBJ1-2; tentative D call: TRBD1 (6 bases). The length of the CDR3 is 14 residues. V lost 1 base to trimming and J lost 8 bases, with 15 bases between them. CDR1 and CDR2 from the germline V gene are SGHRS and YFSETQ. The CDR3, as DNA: TGCGCCAGCAGCTTGTCCGGGACAACGAGCGGCTACACCTTC. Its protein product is CASSLSGTTSGYTF.

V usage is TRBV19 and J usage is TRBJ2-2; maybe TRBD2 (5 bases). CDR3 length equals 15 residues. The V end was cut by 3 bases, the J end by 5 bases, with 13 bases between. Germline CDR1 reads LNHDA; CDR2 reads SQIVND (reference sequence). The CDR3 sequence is CASSIPGSSTGELFF. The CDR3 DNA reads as TGTGCCAGTAGTATTCCTGGGAGTTCGACCGGGGAGCTGTTTTTT.

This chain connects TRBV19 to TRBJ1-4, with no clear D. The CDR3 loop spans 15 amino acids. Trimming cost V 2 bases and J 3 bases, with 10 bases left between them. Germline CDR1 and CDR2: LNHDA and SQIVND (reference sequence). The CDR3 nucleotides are TGTGCCAGTAGTATATATGCCACAGCTAATGAAAAACTGTTTTTT. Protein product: CASSIYATANEKLFF.

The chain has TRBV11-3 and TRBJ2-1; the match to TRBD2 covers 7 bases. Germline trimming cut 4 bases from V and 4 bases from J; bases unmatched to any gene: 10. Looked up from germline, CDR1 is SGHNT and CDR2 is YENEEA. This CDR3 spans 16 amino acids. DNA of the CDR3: TGTGCCAGCAGCTATCGAGGGGCGGGAGCGTACAATGAGCAGTTCTTC. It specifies CASSYRGAGAYNEQFF.

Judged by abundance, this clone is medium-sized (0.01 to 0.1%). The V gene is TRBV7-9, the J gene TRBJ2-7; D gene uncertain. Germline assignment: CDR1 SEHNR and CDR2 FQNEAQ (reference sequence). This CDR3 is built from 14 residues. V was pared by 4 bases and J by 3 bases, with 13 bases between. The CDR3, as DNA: TGTGCCAGCAGCTCCCGGGTCCTTGACTACGAGCAGTACTTC. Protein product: CASSSRVLDYEQYF.

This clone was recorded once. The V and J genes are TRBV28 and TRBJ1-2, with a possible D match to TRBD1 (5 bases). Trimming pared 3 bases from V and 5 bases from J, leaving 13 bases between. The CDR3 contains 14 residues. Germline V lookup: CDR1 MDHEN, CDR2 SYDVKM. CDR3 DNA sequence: TGTGCCAGCAGTTTCCCAGGGTCGGCTTATGGCTACACCTTC. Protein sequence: CASSFPGSAYGYTF.

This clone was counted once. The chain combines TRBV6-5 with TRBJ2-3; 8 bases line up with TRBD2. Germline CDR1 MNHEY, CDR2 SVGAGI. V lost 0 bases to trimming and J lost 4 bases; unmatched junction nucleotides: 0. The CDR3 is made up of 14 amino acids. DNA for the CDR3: TGTGCCAGCAGTTACTCCGGGGGGGCAGATACGCAGTATTTT. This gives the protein CASSYSGGADTQYF.

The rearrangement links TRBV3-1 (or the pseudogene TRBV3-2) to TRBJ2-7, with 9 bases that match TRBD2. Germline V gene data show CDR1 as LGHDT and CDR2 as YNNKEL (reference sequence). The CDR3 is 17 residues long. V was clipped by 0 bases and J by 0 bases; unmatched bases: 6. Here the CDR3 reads CASSQDLAGTYSYEQYF. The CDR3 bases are TGTGCCAGCAGCCAAGATCTAGCGGGGACCTACTCCTACGAGCAGTACTTC.

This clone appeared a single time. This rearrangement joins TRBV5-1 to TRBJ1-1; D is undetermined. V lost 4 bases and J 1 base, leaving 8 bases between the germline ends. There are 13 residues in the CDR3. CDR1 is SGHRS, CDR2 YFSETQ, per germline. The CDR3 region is CASSLDWNTEAFF. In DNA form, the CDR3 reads TGCGCCAGCAGCCTGGACTGGAACACTGAAGCTTTCTTT. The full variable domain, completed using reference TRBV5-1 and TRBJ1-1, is KAGVTQTPRYLIKTRGQQVTLSCSPISGHRSVSWYQQTPGQGLQFLFEYFSETQRNKGNFPGRFSGRQFSNSRSEMNVSTLELGDSALYLCASSLDWNTEAFFGQGTRLTVV.

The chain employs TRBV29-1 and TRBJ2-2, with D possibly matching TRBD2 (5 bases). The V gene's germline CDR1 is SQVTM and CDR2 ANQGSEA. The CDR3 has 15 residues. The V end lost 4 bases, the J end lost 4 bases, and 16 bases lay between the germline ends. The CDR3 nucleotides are TGCAGCGTTGTCCTCCGGGATAGTTCCACCGGGGAGCTGTTTTTT. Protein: CSVVLRDSSTGELFF.

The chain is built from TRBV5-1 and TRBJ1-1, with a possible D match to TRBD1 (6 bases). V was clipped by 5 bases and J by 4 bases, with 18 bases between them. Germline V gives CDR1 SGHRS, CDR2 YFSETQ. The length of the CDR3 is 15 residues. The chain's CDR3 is CASRPEAGGITEAFF. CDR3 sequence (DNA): TGCGCCAGCAGACCCGAGGCGGGGGGCATCACTGAAGCTTTCTTT.

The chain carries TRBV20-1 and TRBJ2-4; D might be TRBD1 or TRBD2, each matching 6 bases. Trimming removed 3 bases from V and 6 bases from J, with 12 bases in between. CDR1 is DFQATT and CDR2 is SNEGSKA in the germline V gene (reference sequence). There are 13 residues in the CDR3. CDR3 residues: CSASEGGGNIQYF. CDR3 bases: TGCAGTGCTAGTGAAGGGGGAGGAAACATTCAGTACTTC.

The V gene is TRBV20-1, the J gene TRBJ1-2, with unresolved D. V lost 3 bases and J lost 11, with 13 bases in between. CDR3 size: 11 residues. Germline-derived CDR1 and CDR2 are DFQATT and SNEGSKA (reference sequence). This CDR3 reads CSASSSREYTF. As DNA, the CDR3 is TGCAGTGCTAGTTCGTCAAGGGAGTACACCTTC.

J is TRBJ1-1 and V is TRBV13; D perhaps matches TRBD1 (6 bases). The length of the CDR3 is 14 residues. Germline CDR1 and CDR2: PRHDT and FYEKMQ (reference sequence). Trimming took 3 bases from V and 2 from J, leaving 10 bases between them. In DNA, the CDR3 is TGTGCCAGCAGCTTGCGGGGGGCAAACACTGAAGCTTTCTTT. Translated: CASSLRGANTEAFF. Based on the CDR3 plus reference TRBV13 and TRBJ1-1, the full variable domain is AAGVIQSPRHLIKEKRETATLKCYPIPRHDTVYWYQQGPGQDPQFLISFYEKMQSDKGSIPDRFSAQQFSDYHSELNMSSLELGDSALYFCASSLRGANTEAFFGQGTRLTVV.

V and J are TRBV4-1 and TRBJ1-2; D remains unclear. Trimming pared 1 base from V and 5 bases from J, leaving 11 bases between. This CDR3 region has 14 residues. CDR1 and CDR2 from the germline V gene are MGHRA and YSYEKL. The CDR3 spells CASSQVQTSYGYTF. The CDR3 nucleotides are TGCGCCAGCAGCCAAGTTCAGACTTCTTATGGCTACACCTTC.

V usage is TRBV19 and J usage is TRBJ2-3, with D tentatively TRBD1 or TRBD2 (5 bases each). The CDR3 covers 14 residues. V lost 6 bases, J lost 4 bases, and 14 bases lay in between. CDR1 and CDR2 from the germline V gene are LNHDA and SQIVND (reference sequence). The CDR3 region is CASSRNMGADTQYF. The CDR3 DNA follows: TGTGCCAGTAGCCGCAACATGGGGGCAGATACGCAGTATTTT.

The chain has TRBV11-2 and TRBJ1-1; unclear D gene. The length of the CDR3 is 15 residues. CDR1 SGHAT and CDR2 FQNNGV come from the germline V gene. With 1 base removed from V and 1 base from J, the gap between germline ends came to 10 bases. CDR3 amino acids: CASSLVEMGNTEAFF. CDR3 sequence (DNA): TGTGCCAGCAGCTTAGTGGAGATGGGGAACACTGAAGCTTTCTTT.

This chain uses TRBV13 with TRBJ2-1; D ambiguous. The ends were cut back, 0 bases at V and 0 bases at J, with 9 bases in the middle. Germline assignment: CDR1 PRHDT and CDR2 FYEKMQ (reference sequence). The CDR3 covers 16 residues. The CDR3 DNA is TGTGCCAGCAGCTTAGGCCTAAAGGACTCCTACAATGAGCAGTTCTTC. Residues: CASSLGLKDSYNEQFF.

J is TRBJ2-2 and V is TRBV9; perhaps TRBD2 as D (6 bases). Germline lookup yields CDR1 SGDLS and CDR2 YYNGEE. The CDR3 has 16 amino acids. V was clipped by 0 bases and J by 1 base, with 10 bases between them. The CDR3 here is CASSVAGGVNTGELFF. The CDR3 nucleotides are TGTGCCAGCAGCGTAGCAGGCGGGGTGAACACCGGGGAGCTGTTTTTT.

CDR3 coding DNA: TGTGCCAGCAGCCAAGGGGGGCCAGGACAGTACTTC. Protein product: CASSQGGPGQYF. The chain has TRBV14 and TRBJ2-7; D perhaps matches TRBD1 (6 bases). V lost 1 base, J lost 10 bases, and 11 bases lay in between. This CDR3 has 12 amino acids. CDR1 SGHDN and CDR2 FVKESK come from the germline V gene.

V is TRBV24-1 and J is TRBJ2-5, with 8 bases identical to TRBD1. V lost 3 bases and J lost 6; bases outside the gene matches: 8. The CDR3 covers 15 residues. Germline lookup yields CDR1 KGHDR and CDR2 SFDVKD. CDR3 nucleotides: TGTGCCACCAGTGATCTTCGGACAGGGTGGCAGACCCAGTACTTC. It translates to CATSDLRTGWQTQYF.

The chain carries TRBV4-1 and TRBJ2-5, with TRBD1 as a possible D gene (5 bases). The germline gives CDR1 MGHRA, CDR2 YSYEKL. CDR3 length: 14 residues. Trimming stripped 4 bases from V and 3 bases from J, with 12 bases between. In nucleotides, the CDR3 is TGCGCCAGCAGCCGGACGACAGTTGAAGAGACCCAGTACTTC. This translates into CASSRTTVEETQYF.

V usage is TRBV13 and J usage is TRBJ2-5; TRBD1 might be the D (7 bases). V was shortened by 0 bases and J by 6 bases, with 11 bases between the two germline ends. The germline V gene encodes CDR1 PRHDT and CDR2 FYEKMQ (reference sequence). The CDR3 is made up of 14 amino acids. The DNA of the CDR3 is TGTGCCAGCAGCTTAGGGACAGGGAGGAAGACCCAGTACTTC. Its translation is CASSLGTGRKTQYF.

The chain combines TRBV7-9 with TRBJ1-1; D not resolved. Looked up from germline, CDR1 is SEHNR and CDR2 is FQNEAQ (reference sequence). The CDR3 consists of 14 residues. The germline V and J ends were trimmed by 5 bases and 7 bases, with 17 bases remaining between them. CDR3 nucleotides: TGTGCCAGCAGCCCCTTAATGCGTCCCGATGAAGCTTTCTTT. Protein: CASSPLMRPDEAFF.

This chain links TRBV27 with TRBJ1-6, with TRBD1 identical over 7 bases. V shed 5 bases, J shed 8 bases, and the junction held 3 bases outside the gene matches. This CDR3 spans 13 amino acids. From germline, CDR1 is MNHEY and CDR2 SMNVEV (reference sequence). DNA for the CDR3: TGTGCCAGCAGTCACAGGGGTGATTCACCCCTCCACTTT. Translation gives CASSHRGDSPLHF.

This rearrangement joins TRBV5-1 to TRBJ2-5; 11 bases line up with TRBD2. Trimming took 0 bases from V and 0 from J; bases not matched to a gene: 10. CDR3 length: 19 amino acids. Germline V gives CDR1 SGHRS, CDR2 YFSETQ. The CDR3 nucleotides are TGCGCCAGCAGCTTGGCCGGGGGACTAGCGGCAGTGTACCAAGAGACCCAGTACTTC. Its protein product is CASSLAGGLAAVYQETQYF.